This T cell receptor (beta chain) was profiled in a study of EBV T-cell therapy then PD-1 blockade in nasopharyngeal carcinoma. As for treatment: AdE1-LMPpoly-expanded autologous EBV-specific T-cell therapy followed by anti-PD-1 nivolumab. Sequenced by immunoSEQ multiplex PCR; TCRdb stores in-frame clones only, minus some. Of tens of thousands of clones listed, 82% are singletons. To note about this clone: Its antigen remains unknown.

The CDR3 is 13 amino acids. V gave up 5 bases and J gave up 2 bases, with 10 bases separating them. CDR1 and CDR2 from the germline V gene are LGHDT and YNNKEL (reference sequence). The TCR was taken from a man aged 40-49 years with nasopharyngeal carcinoma. The V and J genes are TRBV3-1 (or the pseudogene TRBV3-2) and TRBJ2-7; possibly TRBD2 for D (5 bases). The sample was CD8+ T cells from blood, taken at day -245 from a patient whose treatment included autologous EBV-specific T cells and nivolumab. CDR3 in DNA: TGTGCCAGCAGCGGGCCGGGGACCTACGAGCAGTACTTC. Amino acids: CASSGPGTYEQYF.